This T cell receptor beta chain came from a study of blood T cells in healthy people across ages. The V gene's germline CDR1 is MNHNY and CDR2 SVGAGI (reference sequence). With 4 bases clipped from V and 5 bases from J, the junction kept 6 bases outside the gene matches. This CDR3 contains 15 residues. Turning to this clonotype: Its target is unknown.

Study results and caveats: When one million T cells were used, diversity estimates were thought to be underestimates.

Combining a sample-barcoded 5' primer with a J-beta primer mix, a second PCR ran for roughly 7 to 12 cycles. With 12 random nucleotides, a template-switch adaptor tagged each individual cDNA molecule. A single record per CDR3 protein comes from TCRdb applying MiXCR to the 5' RACE reads. The table shows 700,000 or so distinct CDR3 sequences, with about 43% occurring only once. The gene calls are TRBV6-6 and TRBJ2-7; 12 nucleotides match TRBD2. Sequencing input: blood. This receptor was obtained from an elderly man in good health. The CDR3 sequence is CASSWRTSGNHEQYF. Here the CDR3 DNA reads TGTGCCAGCAGTTGGCGGACTAGCGGGAACCACGAGCAGTACTTC.